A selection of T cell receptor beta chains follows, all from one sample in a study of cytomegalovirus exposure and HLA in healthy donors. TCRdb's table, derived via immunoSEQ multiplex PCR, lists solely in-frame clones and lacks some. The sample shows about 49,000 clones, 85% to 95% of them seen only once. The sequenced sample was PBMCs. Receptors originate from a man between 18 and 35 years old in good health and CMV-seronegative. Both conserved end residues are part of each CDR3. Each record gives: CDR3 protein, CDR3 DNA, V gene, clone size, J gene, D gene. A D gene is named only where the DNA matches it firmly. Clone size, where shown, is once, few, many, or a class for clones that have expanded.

CASSLNSGLGEKLFF	TGTGCCAGCAGCTTAAACAGTGGACTCGGTGAAAAACTGTTTTTT	TRBV11-2	NA	TRBJ1-4	NA
CATSTTTGKKETQYF	TGTGCCACCAGCACTACGACAGGGAAGAAAGAGACCCAGTACTTC	TRBV15	NA	TRBJ2-5	TRBD1
CASSLGGYEQYF	TGCGCCAGCAGCTTGGGCGGCTACGAGCAGTACTTC	TRBV5-1	NA	TRBJ2-7	NA
CASSLKGGAGRSTDTQYF	TGTGCCAGCAGCTTAAAAGGCGGGGCGGGCCGAAGCACAGATACGCAGTATTTT	TRBV7-3	NA	TRBJ2-3	NA
CASSSAVTADQETQYF	TGTGCCAGCAGTTCAGCCGTGACAGCAGACCAAGAGACCCAGTACTTC	TRBV27	NA	TRBJ2-5	NA
CASSRENTGELFF	TGTGCCAGCAGCCGGGAGAACACCGGGGAGCTGTTTTTT	TRBV7-3	NA	TRBJ2-2	NA
CASSEHQMNTEAFF	TGTGCCAGCAGCGAGCATCAAATGAACACTGAAGCTTTCTTT	TRBV7-9	NA	TRBJ1-1	NA
CASSLVGRQYF	TGTGCCAGCAGTTTAGTGGGGAGGCAGTATTTT	TRBV28	NA	TRBJ2-3	NA
CASSLGAGNYGYTF	TGTGCCAGCAGTTTAGGGGCAGGGAACTATGGCTACACCTTC	TRBV27	NA	TRBJ1-2	NA
CASSIQNQAEAFF	TGTGCCAGTAGTATCCAGAATCAGGCTGAAGCTTTCTTT	TRBV19	NA	TRBJ1-1	NA
CASSLLTSNYGYTF	TGCGCCAGCAGCTTGTTGACATCTAACTATGGCTACACCTTC	TRBV5-1	NA	TRBJ1-2	NA
CAISSSPGQGGPSSYNEQFF	TGTGCCATCAGTTCTTCTCCGGGACAGGGGGGTCCTAGCTCCTACAATGAGCAGTTCTTC	TRBV10-3	few	TRBJ2-1	TRBD1
CASRPGGRIYEQYF	TGTGCCAGCAGGCCCGGGGGACGGATCTACGAGCAGTACTTC	TRBV28	NA	TRBJ2-7	NA
CASSSPGLAGDEQYF	TGTGCCAGCAGTTCCCCGGGACTAGCGGGAGACGAGCAGTACTTC	TRBV28	NA	TRBJ2-7	TRBD2
CASSRNGPNTGELFF	TGTGCCAGCAGTCGAAATGGGCCGAACACCGGGGAGCTGTTTTTT	TRBV28	NA	TRBJ2-2	NA
CASSRIGTAGVLAKNIQYF	TGTGCCAGCAGCAGAATAGGGACGGCGGGAGTACTAGCCAAAAACATTCAGTACTTC	TRBV7-9	NA	TRBJ2-4	TRBD2
CASSAQGYTEAFF	TGCGCCAGCAGTGCCCAGGGATACACTGAAGCTTTCTTT	TRBV10-1	NA	TRBJ1-1	NA
CARSQTGSGNTIYF	TGTGCCAGAAGCCAGACAGGCTCTGGAAACACCATATATTTT	TRBV5-3	NA	TRBJ1-3	NA
CASSLSPPPHEQYF	TGCGCCAGCAGCTTGTCTCCTCCCCCCCACGAGCAGTACTTC	TRBV5-1	NA	TRBJ2-7	NA
CASSGQSSYNEQFF	TGCGCCAGCAGTGGACAGAGCTCCTACAATGAGCAGTTCTTC	TRBV5-1	NA	TRBJ2-1	NA
CASSSGLAGGTNTGELFF	TGTGCCAGCAGCTCCGGACTAGCGGGGGGGACCAACACCGGGGAGCTGTTTTTT	TRBV7-6	NA	TRBJ2-2	TRBD2
CASSLGYTNYGYTF	TGTGCCAGCAGCTTGGGGTACACTAACTATGGCTACACCTTC	TRBV5-6	NA	TRBJ1-2	NA
CASSLAVWGQGGPQHF	TGTGCCAGCAGCTTGGCCGTGTGGGGACAGGGGGGGCCCCAGCATTTT	TRBV5-8	NA	TRBJ1-5	TRBD1
CASSPSLDSQPQHF	TGTGCCAGCAGCCCAAGCCTCGATAGCCAGCCCCAGCATTTT	TRBV9	NA	TRBJ1-5	NA
CASSINPGSGANVLTF	TGTGCCAGTAGTATTAATCCGGGGTCTGGGGCCAACGTCCTGACTTTC	TRBV19	NA	TRBJ2-6	NA
CASTKPGGGYEQYF	TGTGCCAGCACTAAACCGGGGGGGGGCTACGAGCAGTACTTC	TRBV6-5	once	TRBJ2-7	TRBD2
CASSFGGSGANVLTF	TGTGCCAGCAGTTTTGGCGGCTCTGGGGCCAACGTCCTGACTTTC	TRBV27	once	TRBJ2-6	NA
CASSLRGNQPQHF	TGTGCCAGCAGCTTGCGGGGCAATCAGCCCCAGCATTTT	TRBV5-8	NA	TRBJ1-5	NA
CASSIEGPGWDRSLGQYF	TGTGCCAGCAGCATCGAAGGGCCCGGGTGGGACAGGAGCCTGGGGCAGTACTTC	TRBV11-3	NA	TRBJ2-7	TRBD1
CASSLIGGGETQYF	TGTGCCAGCAGCTTAATTGGGGGCGGAGAGACCCAGTACTTC	TRBV7-6	NA	TRBJ2-5	NA
CASSALTSSYEQYF	TGCGCCAGCAGCGCCCTGACTAGTAGCTACGAGCAGTACTTC	TRBV5-1	NA	TRBJ2-7	NA
CASSTGTQETQYF	TGTGCCAGCTCAACAGGAACTCAAGAGACCCAGTACTTC	TRBV18	NA	TRBJ2-5	NA
CAIRGASSYEQYF	TGTGCCATCAGGGGGGCGAGTTCCTACGAGCAGTACTTC	TRBV10-3	medium-sized	TRBJ2-7	NA
CASSAGGEVNTGELFF	TGTGCCAGCAGTGCAGGGGGAGAAGTTAACACCGGGGAGCTGTTTTTT	TRBV6-1	NA	TRBJ2-2	TRBD1
CASSKAGHETNYGYTF	TGTGCCAGCAGCAAAGCGGGGCACGAAACGAACTATGGCTACACCTTC	TRBV21-1	NA	TRBJ1-2	NA
CASSQEARDRGHNEQFF	TGCGCCAGCAGCCAAGAGGCCCGGGACAGGGGGCACAATGAGCAGTTCTTC	TRBV4-3	NA	TRBJ2-1	TRBD1
CASSSSTEAFF	TGTGCCAGCAGTTCGAGTACTGAAGCTTTCTTT	TRBV27	NA	TRBJ1-1	NA
CASSIGGTSGRAYEQYF	TGTGCCAGTAGCATTGGGGGGACTAGCGGGAGGGCGTACGAGCAGTACTTC	TRBV19	NA	TRBJ2-7	TRBD2
CASSSGLPSYNEQFF	TGTGCCAGCAGTTCAGGACTCCCCTCCTACAATGAGCAGTTCTTC	TRBV27	NA	TRBJ2-1	NA
CASSDRTSGSYEQYF	TGCGCCAGCAGTGACCGGACTAGCGGGAGTTACGAGCAGTACTTC	TRBV10-2	NA	TRBJ2-7	TRBD2
CASGSYNEQFF	TGCGCCAGCGGCTCATACAATGAGCAGTTCTTC	TRBV10-1	NA	TRBJ2-1	NA
CASSQDYPKTQYF	TGCGCCAGCAGCCAAGACTACCCCAAGACCCAGTACTTC	TRBV4-1	NA	TRBJ2-5	NA